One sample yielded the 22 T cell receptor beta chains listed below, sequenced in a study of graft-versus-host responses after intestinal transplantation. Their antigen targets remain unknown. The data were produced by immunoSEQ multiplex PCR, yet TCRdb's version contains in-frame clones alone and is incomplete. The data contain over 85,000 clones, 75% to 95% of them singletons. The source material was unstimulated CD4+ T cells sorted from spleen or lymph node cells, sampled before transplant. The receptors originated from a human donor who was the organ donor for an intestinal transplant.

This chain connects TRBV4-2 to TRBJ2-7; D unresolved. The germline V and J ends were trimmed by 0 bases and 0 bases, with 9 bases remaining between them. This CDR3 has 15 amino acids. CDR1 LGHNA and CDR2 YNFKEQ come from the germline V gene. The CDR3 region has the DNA TGTGCCAGCAGCCAAGATCGGAGCCTCTCCTACGAGCAGTACTTC. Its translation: CASSQDRSLSYEQYF.

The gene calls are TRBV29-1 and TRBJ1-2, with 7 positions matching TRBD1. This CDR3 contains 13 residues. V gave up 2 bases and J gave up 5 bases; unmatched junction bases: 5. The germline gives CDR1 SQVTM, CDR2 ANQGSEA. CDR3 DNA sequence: TGCAGCGTTGAAAGACAGGGACAATATGGCTACACCTTC. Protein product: CSVERQGQYGYTF.

CDR3 DNA: TGTGCCAGCAGTACAGGGGGCTCAAACATTCAGTACTTC. Amino acid sequence: CASSTGGSNIQYF. The rearrangement joins TRBV6-6 to TRBJ2-4, with 9 bases lining up with TRBD1. With 5 bases clipped from V and 6 bases from J, the junction kept 2 bases outside the gene matches. This CDR3 is built from 13 residues. Germline CDR1 is MNHNY and CDR2 is SVGAGI (reference sequence).

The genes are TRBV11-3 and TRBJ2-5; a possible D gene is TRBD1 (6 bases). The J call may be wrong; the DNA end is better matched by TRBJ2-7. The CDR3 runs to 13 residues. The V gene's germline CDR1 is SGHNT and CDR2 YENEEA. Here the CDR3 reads CASSSGQTYEQYF. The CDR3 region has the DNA TGTGCCAGCAGCTCGGGACAAACCTACGAGCAGTACTTC.

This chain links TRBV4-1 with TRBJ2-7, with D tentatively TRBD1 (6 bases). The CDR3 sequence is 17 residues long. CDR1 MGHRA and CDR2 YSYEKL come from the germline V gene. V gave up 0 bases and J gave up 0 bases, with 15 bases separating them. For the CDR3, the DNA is TGCGCCAGCAGCCAAGATTACTACAGGGCCCCCTCCTACGAGCAGTACTTC. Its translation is CASSQDYYRAPSYEQYF.

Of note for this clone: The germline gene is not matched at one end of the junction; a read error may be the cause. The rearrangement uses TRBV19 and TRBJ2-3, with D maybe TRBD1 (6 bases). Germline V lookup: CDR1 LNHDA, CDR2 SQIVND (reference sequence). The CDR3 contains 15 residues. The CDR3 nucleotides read TGTGCCAGTAGTTCAAGCCAGGGGTACACAGGTACGCAGTATTTT. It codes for CASSSSQGYTGTQYF.

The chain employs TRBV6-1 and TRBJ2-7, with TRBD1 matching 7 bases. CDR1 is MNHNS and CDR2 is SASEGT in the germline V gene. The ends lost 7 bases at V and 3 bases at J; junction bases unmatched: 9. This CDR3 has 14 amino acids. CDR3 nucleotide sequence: TGTGCCAGCATCACGACAGGGCCAATCTACGAGCAGTACTTC. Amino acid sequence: CASITTGPIYEQYF.

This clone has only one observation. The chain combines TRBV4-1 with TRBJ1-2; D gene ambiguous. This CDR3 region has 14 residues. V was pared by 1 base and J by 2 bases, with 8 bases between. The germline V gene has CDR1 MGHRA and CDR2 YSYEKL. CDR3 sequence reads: CASSQVRSNYGYTF. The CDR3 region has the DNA TGCGCCAGCAGCCAAGTACGGTCGAACTATGGCTACACCTTC.

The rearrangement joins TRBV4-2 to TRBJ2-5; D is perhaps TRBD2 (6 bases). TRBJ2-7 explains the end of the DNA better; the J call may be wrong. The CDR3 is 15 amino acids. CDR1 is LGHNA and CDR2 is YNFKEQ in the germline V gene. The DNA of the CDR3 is TGTGCCAGCAGCCAAGATAGAGGGGACTTCTACGAGCAGTACTTC. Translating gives CASSQDRGDFYEQYF.

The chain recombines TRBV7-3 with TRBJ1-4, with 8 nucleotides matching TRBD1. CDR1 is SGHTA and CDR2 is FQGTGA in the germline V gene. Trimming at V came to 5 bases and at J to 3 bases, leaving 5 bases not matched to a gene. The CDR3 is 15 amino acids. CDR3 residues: CASSPGQGANEKLFF. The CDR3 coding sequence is TGTGCCAGCAGCCCAGGACAGGGTGCTAATGAAAAACTGTTTTTT.

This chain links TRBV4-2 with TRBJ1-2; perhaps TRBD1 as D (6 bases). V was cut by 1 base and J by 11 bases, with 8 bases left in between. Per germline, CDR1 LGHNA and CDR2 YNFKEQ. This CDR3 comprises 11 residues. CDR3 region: CASSQGTVYTF. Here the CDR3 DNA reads TGTGCCAGCAGCCAAGGGACAGTTTACACCTTC.

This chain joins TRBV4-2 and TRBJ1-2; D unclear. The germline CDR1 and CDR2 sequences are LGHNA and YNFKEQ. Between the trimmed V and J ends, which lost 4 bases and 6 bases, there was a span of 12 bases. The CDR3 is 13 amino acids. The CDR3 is CASSPQLGDGYTF. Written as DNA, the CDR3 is TGTGCCAGCAGCCCGCAGCTCGGGGATGGCTACACCTTC.

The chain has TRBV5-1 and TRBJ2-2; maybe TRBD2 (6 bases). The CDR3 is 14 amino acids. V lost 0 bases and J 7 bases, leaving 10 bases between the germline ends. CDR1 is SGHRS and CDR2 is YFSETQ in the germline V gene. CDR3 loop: CASSLGDLSGELFF. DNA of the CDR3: TGCGCCAGCAGCTTGGGGGACTTAAGCGGGGAGCTGTTTTTT.

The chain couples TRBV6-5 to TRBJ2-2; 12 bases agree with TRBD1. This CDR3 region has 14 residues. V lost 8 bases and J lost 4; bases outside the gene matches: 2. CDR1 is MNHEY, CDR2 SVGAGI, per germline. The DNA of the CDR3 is TGTGCCAGCCGGGACAGGGGGCCCACCGGGGAGCTGTTTTTT. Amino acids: CASRDRGPTGELFF.

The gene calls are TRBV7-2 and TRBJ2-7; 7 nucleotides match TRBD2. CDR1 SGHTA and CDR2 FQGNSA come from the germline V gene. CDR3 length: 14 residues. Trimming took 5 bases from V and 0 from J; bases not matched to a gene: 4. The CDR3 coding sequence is TGTGCCAGCAGCCCCGGGACTAACTCCTACGAGCAGTACTTC. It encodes CASSPGTNSYEQYF.

In DNA form, the CDR3 reads TGCGCCAGCAGCTCGCGGGGCGGCACAGATACGCAGTATTTT. Translation gives CASSSRGGTDTQYF. This chain links TRBV5-1 with TRBJ2-3, with a possible D match to TRBD2 (6 bases). The germline V and J ends were trimmed by 3 bases and 1 base, with 9 bases remaining between them. This CDR3 has 14 amino acids. Germline CDR1 SGHRS, CDR2 YFSETQ.

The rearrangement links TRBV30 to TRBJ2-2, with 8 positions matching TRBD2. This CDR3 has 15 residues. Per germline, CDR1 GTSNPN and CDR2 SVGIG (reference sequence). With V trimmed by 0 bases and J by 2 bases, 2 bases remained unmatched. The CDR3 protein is CAWSVVAGNTGELFF. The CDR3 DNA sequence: TGTGCCTGGAGTGTAGTAGCGGGAAACACCGGGGAGCTGTTTTTT.

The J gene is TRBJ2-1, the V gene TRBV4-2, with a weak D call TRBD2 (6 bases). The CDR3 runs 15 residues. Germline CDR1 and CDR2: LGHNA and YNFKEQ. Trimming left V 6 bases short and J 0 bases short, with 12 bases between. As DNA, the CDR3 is TGTGCCAGCAGTCGGGACGGGAGCTCCTACAATGAGCAGTTCTTC. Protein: CASSRDGSSYNEQFF.

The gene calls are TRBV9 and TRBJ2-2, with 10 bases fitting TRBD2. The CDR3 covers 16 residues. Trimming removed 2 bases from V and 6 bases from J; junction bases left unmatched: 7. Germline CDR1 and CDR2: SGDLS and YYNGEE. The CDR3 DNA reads TGTGCCAGCAGCGTGGTTAGTAGCGGGGGGCCCGGGGAGCTGTTTTTT. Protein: CASSVVSSGGPGELFF.

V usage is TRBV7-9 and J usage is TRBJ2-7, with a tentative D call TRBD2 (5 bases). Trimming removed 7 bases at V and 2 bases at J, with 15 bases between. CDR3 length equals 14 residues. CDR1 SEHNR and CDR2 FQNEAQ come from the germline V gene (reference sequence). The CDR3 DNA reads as TGTGCCAGCAACCAACGGGGAGATCCCTACGAGCAGTACTTC. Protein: CASNQRGDPYEQYF.

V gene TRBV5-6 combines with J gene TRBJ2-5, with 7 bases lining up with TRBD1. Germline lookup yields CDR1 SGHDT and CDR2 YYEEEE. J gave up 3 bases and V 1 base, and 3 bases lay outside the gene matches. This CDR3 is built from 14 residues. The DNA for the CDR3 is TGTGCCAGCAGCTTGAGGGGGCGCGAAGAGACCCAGTACTTC. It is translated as CASSLRGREETQYF.

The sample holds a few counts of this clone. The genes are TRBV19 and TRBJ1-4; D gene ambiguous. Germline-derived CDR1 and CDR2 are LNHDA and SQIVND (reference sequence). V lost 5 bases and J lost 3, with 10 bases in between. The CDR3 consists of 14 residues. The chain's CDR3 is CASSGREPNEKLFF. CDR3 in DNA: TGTGCCAGTAGTGGCCGGGAGCCTAATGAAAAACTGTTTTTT.